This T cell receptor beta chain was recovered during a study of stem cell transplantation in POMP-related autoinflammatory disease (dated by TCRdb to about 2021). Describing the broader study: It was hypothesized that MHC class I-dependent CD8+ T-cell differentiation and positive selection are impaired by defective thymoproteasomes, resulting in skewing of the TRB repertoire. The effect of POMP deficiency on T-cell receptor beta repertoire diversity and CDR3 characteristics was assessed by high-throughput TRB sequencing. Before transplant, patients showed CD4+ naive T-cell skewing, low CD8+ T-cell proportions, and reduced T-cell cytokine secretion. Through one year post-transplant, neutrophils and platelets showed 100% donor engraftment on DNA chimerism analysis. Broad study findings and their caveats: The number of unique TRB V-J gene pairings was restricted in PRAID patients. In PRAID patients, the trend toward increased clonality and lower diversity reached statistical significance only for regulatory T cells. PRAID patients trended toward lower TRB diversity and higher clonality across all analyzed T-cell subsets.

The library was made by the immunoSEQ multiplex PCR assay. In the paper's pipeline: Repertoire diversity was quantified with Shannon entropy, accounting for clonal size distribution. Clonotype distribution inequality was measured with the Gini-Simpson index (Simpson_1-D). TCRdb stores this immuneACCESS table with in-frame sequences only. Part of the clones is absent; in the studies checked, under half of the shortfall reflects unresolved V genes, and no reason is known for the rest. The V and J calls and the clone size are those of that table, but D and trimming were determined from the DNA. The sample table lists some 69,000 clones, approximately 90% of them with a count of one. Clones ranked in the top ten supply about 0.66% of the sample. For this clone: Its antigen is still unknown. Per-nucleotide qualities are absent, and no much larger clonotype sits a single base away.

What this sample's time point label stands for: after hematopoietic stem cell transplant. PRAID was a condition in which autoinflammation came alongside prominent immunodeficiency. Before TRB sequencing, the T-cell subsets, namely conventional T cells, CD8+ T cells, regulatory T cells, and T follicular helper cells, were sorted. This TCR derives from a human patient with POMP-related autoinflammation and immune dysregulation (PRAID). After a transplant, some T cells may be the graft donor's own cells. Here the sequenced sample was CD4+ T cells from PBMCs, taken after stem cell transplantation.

The CDR3 reads CSARAGYEQYF. The sequenced DNA: TGCAGTGCTAGAGCTGGCTACGAGCAGTACTTC. The chain is assembled from TRBV20-1 and TRBJ2-7; the D gene identity is not certain. Inclusive of the bounding cysteine and phenylalanine, the CDR3 is 11 residues long. The kept DNA is CDR3 alone, 33 bases in frame from the first base. V and J are truncated by 1 base and 3 bases respectively, leaving an intervening sequence of 4 bases. Via the germline V gene (reference sequence), CDR1 is DFQATT and CDR2 SNEGSKA.